These T cell receptor beta chains were read from a single sample in a study of vaccination effects on CD4 cells after COVID-19. The data were produced by immunoSEQ multiplex PCR, yet TCRdb's version contains in-frame clones alone and is incomplete. Of approximately 30,000 clones listed, around 80% were seen once; the top ten hold 6.5% to 7.5%. Their antigens are not known. Sequenced material: CD4+ T cells from PBMCs cultured without peptide, taken after COVID-19 vaccination. These receptor sequences come from a human donor who had a prior SARS-CoV-2 infection. The CDR3 runs from the conserved cysteine through the conserved F or W. The D gene is left open where the match is weak. Clone size is not always given. Where it is, it says once, few, many or a class for expanded clones.

V gene,clone size,CDR3 length,J gene,D gene,CDR3 protein,CDR3 DNA
TRBV6-1,.,15,TRBJ2-2,.,CASSDKYKGTGELFF,TGTGCCAGCAGTGACAAGTATAAGGGAACCGGGGAGCTGTTTTTT
TRBV5-1,.,15,TRBJ2-7,TRBD2,CASSSLTSGVYEQYF,TGCGCCAGCAGCTCACTGACTAGCGGGGTGTACGAGCAGTACTTC
TRBV30,.,16,TRBJ1-6,.,CAWSTAGITYNSPLHF,TGTGCCTGGAGTACGGCAGGGATCACCTATAATTCACCCCTCCACTTT
TRBV20-1,.,13,TRBJ2-5,.,CSASTARQETQYF,TGCAGTGCTAGTACGGCCAGACAAGAGACCCAGTACTTC
TRBV28,few,16,TRBJ1-6,TRBD1,CASSGEDRAENSPLHF,TGTGCCAGCAGTGGGGAAGACAGGGCCGAGAATTCACCCCTCCACTTT
TRBV19,.,16,TRBJ1-4,TRBD1,CASSRTPGQGIEKLFF,TGTGCCAGTAGTAGAACTCCGGGACAGGGGATTGAAAAACTGTTTTTT
TRBV7-9,.,13,TRBJ1-1,TRBD1,CASSLRQGPEAFF,TGTGCCAGCAGCTTACGACAGGGACCTGAAGCTTTCTTT
TRBV10-3,.,13,TRBJ1-1,.,CAITQGGGTEAFF,TGTGCCATCACCCAGGGAGGAGGCACTGAAGCTTTCTTT
TRBV29-1,few,14,TRBJ1-2,TRBD1,CSVGTGYPSYGYTF,TGCAGCGTAGGGACAGGGTACCCTTCTTATGGCTACACCTTC
TRBV24-1,once,17,TRBJ1-1,.,CATSEPGQISPGTEAFF,TGTGCCACCAGTGAACCAGGACAGATTAGTCCGGGCACTGAAGCTTTCTTT
TRBV7-3,.,15,TRBJ2-1,TRBD2,CASSLTGGVGTEQFF,TGTGCCAGCAGCTTAACGGGGGGGGTCGGTACGGAGCAGTTCTTC
TRBV7-3,.,17,TRBJ2-2,.,CASSLTSGEANTGELFF,TGTGCCAGCAGCTTAACTTCCGGGGAAGCGAACACCGGGGAGCTGTTTTTT
TRBV27,.,13,TRBJ1-4,.,CASSFRRGEKLFF,TGTGCCAGCAGTTTTCGGCGGGGTGAAAAACTGTTTTTT
TRBV6-5,.,13,TRBJ2-1,.,CASRILAHNEQFF,TGTGCCAGCAGAATCCTAGCCCACAATGAGCAGTTCTTC
TRBV6-5,.,15,TRBJ1-2,.,CASRDAGNAIYGYTF,TGTGCCAGCAGAGATGCAGGGAATGCCATCTATGGCTACACCTTC
TRBV9,.,12,TRBJ2-3,.,CASSRFTDTQYF,TGTGCCAGCAGCAGGTTCACAGATACGCAGTATTTT